These 28 T cell receptor beta chains came from one sample sequenced in a study of lymphopenia after photon versus proton radiotherapy. Repertoires were generated with immunoSEQ multiplex PCR, while TCRdb's copy carries only in-frame clones and drops some. The sample contains approximately 20,000 clones, 80% to 90% of which appear only once. This specimen consisted of peripheral blood, obtained from a patient treated with proton-based radiotherapy. These receptor sequences come from a man in his 70s with pancreatic cancer.

Regarding this clone: Within the sample, other DNA sequences also encode this same CDR3. The rearrangement joins TRBV6-5 to TRBJ2-3; 10 bases agree with TRBD1. The CDR3 is made up of 15 amino acids. V lost 6 bases to trimming and J lost 4 bases; unmatched junction nucleotides: 7. CDR1 is MNHEY and CDR2 is SVGAGI in the germline V gene. CDR3 in DNA: TGTGCCAGCAGCCCCCCGGGACAGGGGTCAGATACGCAGTATTTT. It yields the protein CASSPPGQGSDTQYF.

V and J are TRBV6-1 and TRBJ1-5; D ambiguous. The CDR3 runs to 15 residues. Germline loops: CDR1 MNHNS, CDR2 SASEGT. V was cut by 3 bases and J by 0 bases, with 9 bases left in between. CDR3 in amino acids: CASSDRGDSNQPQHF. The CDR3 DNA is TGTGCCAGCAGTGATCGGGGAGATAGCAATCAGCCCCAGCATTTT.

The chain joins TRBV28 to TRBJ1-4, with TRBD1 identical over 7 bases. The CDR3 spans 14 residues. The trim removed 5 bases at V and 9 bases at J, leaving 9 bases unmatched. The germline V gene has CDR1 MDHEN and CDR2 SYDVKM. The CDR3 region has the DNA TGTGCCAGCAGTCGAGACAGGGTAACGAAAAAACTGTTTTTT. Protein: CASSRDRVTKKLFF.

The J gene is TRBJ2-7, the V gene TRBV6-1; D is unresolved. V gave up 0 bases and J gave up 3 bases, with 18 bases separating them. The CDR3 extends over 17 amino acids. The V gene's germline CDR1 is MNHNS and CDR2 SASEGT. This CDR3 reads CASSEAVGGGRVYEQYF. The CDR3 DNA reads as TGTGCCAGCAGTGAAGCCGTCGGCGGCGGACGAGTCTACGAGCAGTACTTC.

The chain employs TRBV6-1 and TRBJ2-5; D assignment may be TRBD1 or TRBD2 (6 bases each). The germline CDR1 and CDR2 sequences are MNHNS and SASEGT. The length of the CDR3 is 17 residues. Between the trimmed V and J ends, which lost 4 bases and 3 bases, there was a span of 21 bases. The CDR3 is CASSGLRGAMWEETQYF. In DNA form, the CDR3 reads TGTGCCAGCAGTGGCCTTAGGGGGGCAATGTGGGAAGAGACCCAGTACTTC.

This clone counts as medium-sized. The chain combines TRBV2 with TRBJ1-1; the D gene is possibly TRBD1 (5 bases). This CDR3 is built from 15 residues. Trimming took 6 bases from V and 6 from J, leaving 20 bases between them. The V gene's germline CDR1 is SNHLY and CDR2 FYNNEI. The CDR3 loop is CASRETTVEPPEAFF. The CDR3 DNA follows: TGTGCCAGCAGGGAAACGACAGTCGAGCCCCCTGAAGCTTTCTTT.

The chain recombines TRBV5-4 with TRBJ2-3; D not certain. CDR3 length: 13 residues. In germline, CDR1 is SGHNT, CDR2 YYREEE (reference sequence). Trimming pared 4 bases from V and 2 bases from J, leaving 8 bases between. The CDR3 DNA follows: TGTGCCAGCAGCCTCCAACCCACAGATACGCAGTATTTT. As protein: CASSLQPTDTQYF.

This clone has more than one count but fewer than ten. The chain has TRBV9 and TRBJ1-1; 12 positions agree with TRBD1. Germline CDR1 and CDR2: SGDLS and YYNGEE. CDR3 size: 15 residues. The junction had 3 bases not matched to a gene; V was cut back by 2 bases and J by 4 bases. The CDR3 coding sequence is TGTGCCAGCAGCGTCGGGACAGGGGGCGGCACTGAAGCTTTCTTT. Its protein product is CASSVGTGGGTEAFF.

The chain couples TRBV6-5 to TRBJ2-7; unclear D gene. V lost 0 bases, J lost 6 bases, and 12 bases lay in between. The length of the CDR3 is 14 residues. Germline V gives CDR1 MNHEY, CDR2 SVGAGI. The CDR3 reads CASSYSHPPSEQYF. The DNA of the CDR3 is TGTGCCAGCAGTTACTCCCACCCCCCTAGCGAGCAGTACTTC.

The chain links TRBV30 to TRBJ1-2; D unresolved. CDR3 length: 15 amino acids. Germline V CDR1 and CDR2: GTSNPN, SVGIG (reference sequence). Trimming took 0 bases from V and 4 from J, leaving 15 bases between them. The CDR3 DNA reads TGTGCCTGGAGTGTACTTCCCCCGGAGGTCTATGGCTACACCTTC. It is translated as CAWSVLPPEVYGYTF. The variable domain in full, with the rest retrieved from reference TRBV30 and TRBJ1-2, is SQTIHQWPATLVQPVGSPLSLECTVEGTSNPNLYWYRQAAGRGLQLLFYSVGIGQISSEVPQNLSASRPQDRQFILSSKKLLLSDSGFYLCAWSVLPPEVYGYTFGSGTRLTVV.

This rearrangement joins TRBV7-2 to TRBJ1-1; D uncertain. Trimming removed 1 base at V and 7 bases at J, with 16 bases between. This CDR3 has 15 amino acids. Per the germline V gene, CDR1 is SGHTA and CDR2 is FQGNSA. CDR3 DNA sequence: TGTGCCAGCAGCTTAGTCGGTGATTGGGGAGATGAAGCTTTCTTT. This translates into CASSLVGDWGDEAFF.

The V and J genes are TRBV19 and TRBJ2-1, with no clear D. This CDR3 has 13 amino acids. Per the germline V gene, CDR1 is LNHDA and CDR2 is SQIVND (reference sequence). Trimming shortened V by 2 bases and J by 4 bases, and 6 bases separated the two germline ends. CDR3 sequence: CASSINGYNEQFF. CDR3 nucleotide sequence: TGTGCCAGTAGTATAAACGGATACAATGAGCAGTTCTTC.

The V gene is TRBV7-9, the J gene TRBJ2-3; 7 bases agree with TRBD1. CDR3 size: 16 residues. V lost 2 bases and J lost 0; bases outside the gene matches: 5. The germline V gene has CDR1 SEHNR and CDR2 FQNEAQ (reference sequence). CDR3 DNA: TGTGCCAGCAGCTTAAAGGGGGCTTCTAGCACAGATACGCAGTATTTT. This translates into CASSLKGASSTDTQYF.

DNA of the CDR3: TGTGCCAGTAGTCTCCATGACAGGGCCGCCTCTGGAAACACCATATATTTT. Protein: CASSLHDRAASGNTIYF. The chain joins TRBV19 to TRBJ1-3, with 7 bases matching TRBD1. CDR1 and CDR2 (germline): LNHDA, SQIVND (reference sequence). The CDR3 loop spans 17 amino acids. Trimming cost V 5 bases and J 0 bases; bases outside gene matches: 10.

J is TRBJ1-1 and V is TRBV5-1, with 7 positions matching TRBD1. Germline V gene data show CDR1 as SGHRS and CDR2 as YFSETQ. The J segment lost 3 bases and the V segment lost 5 bases, leaving 13 bases of the junction unmatched. The CDR3 length is 16 residues. The CDR3: CASRGTVGSFDTEAFF. DNA for the CDR3: TGCGCCAGCAGGGGGACAGTCGGGAGCTTTGACACTGAAGCTTTCTTT.

The gene calls are TRBV18 and TRBJ1-3, with no clear D. The germline CDR1 and CDR2 sequences are KGHSH and LQKENI. The CDR3 sequence is 15 residues long. Trimming shortened V by 6 bases and J by 4 bases, and 16 bases separated the two germline ends. CDR3 DNA: TGTGCCAGCTCTCCCAATAATTTCGGAGGAAACACCATATATTTT. Its protein is CASSPNNFGGNTIYF.

The V gene is TRBV7-8, the J gene TRBJ2-7, with 7 bases aligning to TRBD1. The CDR3 is 12 residues long. After removal of 5 bases from V and 7 bases from J, the junction contained 5 bases not matched to a gene. The germline V gene encodes CDR1 SGHVS and CDR2 FQNEAQ. CDR3 residues: CASSPDRVEQYF. CDR3 in DNA: TGTGCCAGCAGCCCCGACAGGGTTGAGCAGTACTTC.

The J gene is TRBJ1-3, the V gene TRBV7-3, with D possibly TRBD1 on 6 matching bases. The CDR3 runs 14 residues. V was cut by 7 bases and J by 1 base, with 11 bases left in between. Germline-derived CDR1 and CDR2 are SGHTA and FQGTGA. In DNA, the CDR3 is TGTGCCAGCACTCTGGACAGTTCTGGAAACACCATATATTTT. Translation gives CASTLDSSGNTIYF.

The rearrangement uses TRBV27 and TRBJ2-1; TRBD2 matches 9 bases. This CDR3 has 16 residues. The germline CDR1 and CDR2 sequences are MNHEY and SMNVEV (reference sequence). J was trimmed by 4 bases and V by 5 bases; bases with no gene match: 9. CDR3 bases: TGTGCCAGCAGTCCCCTGGGCGGGGGGGCTTACAATGAGCAGTTCTTC. It encodes CASSPLGGGAYNEQFF.

This chain links TRBV6-5 with TRBJ1-2; 8 bases are a match to TRBD1. The CDR3 consists of 13 residues. After removal of 5 bases from V and 4 bases from J, the junction contained 3 bases not matched to a gene. The germline V gene encodes CDR1 MNHEY and CDR2 SVGAGI. CDR3 DNA: TGTGCCAGCAGTCCCGGGACAGGCTATGGCTACACCTTC. It specifies CASSPGTGYGYTF.

This clone was seen a few times. The J gene is TRBJ1-5, the V gene TRBV4-1, with 11 nucleotides matching TRBD1. Per the germline V gene, CDR1 is MGHRA and CDR2 is YSYEKL. J lost 7 bases, V lost 5 bases, and 10 bases had no gene match. This CDR3 is 16 amino acids long. The CDR3 region is CASSNLGQGARQPQHF. Here the CDR3 DNA reads TGCGCCAGCAGCAACCTTGGACAGGGGGCTAGGCAGCCCCAGCATTTT.

The chain links TRBV6-5 to TRBJ1-2; 7 bases agree with TRBD1. V was pared by 7 bases and J by 8 bases, with 16 bases of the junction left unmatched. The germline V gene encodes CDR1 MNHEY and CDR2 SVGAGI. The CDR3 totals 15 residues. CDR3 in DNA: TGTGCCAGCATCCAAACCGGAGGGGGCCGTGGGGGCTACACCTTC. Residues: CASIQTGGGRGGYTF.

This clone was observed a single time. The chain uses TRBV7-2 and TRBJ2-5, with TRBD1 identical over 8 bases. Germline V gene data show CDR1 as SGHTA and CDR2 as FQGNSA. The ends lost 6 bases at V and 5 bases at J; junction bases unmatched: 17. This CDR3 region has 17 residues. CDR3 nucleotide sequence: TGTGCCAGCAGTCCAGTGCGGACAGGGAGGTATCGGGAGACCCAGTACTTC. It yields the protein CASSPVRTGRYRETQYF.

The rearrangement joins TRBV29-1 to TRBJ2-5, with D unclear. Between the trimmed V and J ends, which lost 5 bases and 4 bases, there was a span of 8 bases. The CDR3 has 11 amino acids. CDR1 and CDR2 from the germline V gene are SQVTM and ANQGSEA. CDR3 nucleotides: TGCAGCGTTCAAAGGGCAGAGACCCAGTACTTC. Translating it yields CSVQRAETQYF.

The J gene is TRBJ1-2, the V gene TRBV5-1; D possibly corresponds to TRBD1 (5 bases). CDR3 length: 14 residues. Looked up from germline, CDR1 is SGHRS and CDR2 is YFSETQ. Trimming removed 2 bases from V and 4 bases from J, with 12 bases in between. For the CDR3, the DNA is TGCGCCAGCAGCTTTCTAGGGGCGGGCTATGGCTACACCTTC. Translation: CASSFLGAGYGYTF.

The chain carries TRBV11-2 and TRBJ1-1; no clear D gene. V lost 5 bases and J lost 6, with 13 bases in between. Per germline, CDR1 SGHAT and CDR2 FQNNGV. The CDR3 contains 13 residues. The CDR3 DNA follows: TGTGCCAGCAGCCCCCTTAGGAGGGCTGAAGCTTTCTTT. This codes for CASSPLRRAEAFF.

This chain links TRBV19 with TRBJ2-7; TRBD2 matches 7 bases. Losses at the gene ends were 5 bases for V and 7 bases for J; bases not matched to a gene: 11. Germline values: CDR1 LNHDA, CDR2 SQIVND (reference sequence). The CDR3 contains 14 residues. The CDR3 nucleotides are TGTGCCAGTAGTTACTCAGCGGGGTTAGGGGAGCAGTACTTC. Its protein is CASSYSAGLGEQYF.

This chain links TRBV6-6 with TRBJ1-6, with 7 bases matching TRBD1. Germline V gene sequence: CDR1 MNHNY, CDR2 SVGAGI (reference sequence). Unmatched junction bases numbered 10, after V lost 4 bases and J lost 7 bases. The length of the CDR3 is 16 residues. This chain's CDR3 is CASSFQPGQRNSPLHF. CDR3 nucleotide sequence: TGTGCCAGCAGTTTTCAACCGGGACAGAGGAATTCACCCCTCCACTTT.